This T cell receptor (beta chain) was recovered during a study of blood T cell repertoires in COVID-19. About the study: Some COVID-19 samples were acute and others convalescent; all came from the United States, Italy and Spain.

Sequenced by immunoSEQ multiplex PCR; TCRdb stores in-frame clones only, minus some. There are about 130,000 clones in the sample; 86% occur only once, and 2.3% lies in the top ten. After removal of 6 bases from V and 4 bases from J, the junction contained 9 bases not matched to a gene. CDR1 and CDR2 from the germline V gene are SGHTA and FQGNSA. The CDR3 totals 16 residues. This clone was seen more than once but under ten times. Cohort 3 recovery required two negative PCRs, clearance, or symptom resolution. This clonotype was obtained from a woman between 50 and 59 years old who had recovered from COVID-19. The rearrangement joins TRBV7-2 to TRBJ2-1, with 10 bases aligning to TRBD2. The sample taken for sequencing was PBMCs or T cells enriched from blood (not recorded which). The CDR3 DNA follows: TGTGCCAGCAGAACTGTTGGACTAGCGGATTACAATGAGCAGTTCTTC. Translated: CASRTVGLADYNEQFF.